The sequence of this T cell receptor beta chain was determined in a study of read filtering for tumor transcriptome and immune sequencing. In the study overall: Among patients, some 17 were male and 15 or so female, aged roughly 45 to 90 (mean approximately 60). By R-ISS, stages I, II and III held approximately 8, 16 and 7 patients.

Study results and limitations: Compared with RNA-seq, IR-seq gave much higher clonotype depth and reliability. Single-read clonotypes: roughly four fifths of IR-seq clonotypes (approximately 3.7% of reads), 74.6% of RNA-seq clonotypes (around 48% of reads).

This library used around 400 ng RNA and molecular barcoded adaptors spanning alpha/delta and beta/gamma chains. Each CDR3 protein is one row after TCRdb ran MiXCR on the reads. The sample comprises 60,000 or so distinct CDR3 sequences, around a fifth of which are singletons, and roughly 10% rests with the top ten. About this clonotype itself: Its target is not known.

This sequence was found in a donor aged 40 or older with multiple myeloma. Specimen: a population of CD138-negative cells sorted from bone marrow.

The DNA for the CDR3 is TGTGCCAGCAGCGTAGCCGACAGGGGATACGGGGAGCTGTTTTTT. It translates to CASSVADRGYGELFF. The V gene is TRBV9, the J gene TRBJ2-2, with 8 bases lining up with TRBD1. The CDR3 is 15 residues long. Germline CDR1 is SGDLS and CDR2 is YYNGEE. V lost 0 bases and J lost 7; bases outside the gene matches: 5.